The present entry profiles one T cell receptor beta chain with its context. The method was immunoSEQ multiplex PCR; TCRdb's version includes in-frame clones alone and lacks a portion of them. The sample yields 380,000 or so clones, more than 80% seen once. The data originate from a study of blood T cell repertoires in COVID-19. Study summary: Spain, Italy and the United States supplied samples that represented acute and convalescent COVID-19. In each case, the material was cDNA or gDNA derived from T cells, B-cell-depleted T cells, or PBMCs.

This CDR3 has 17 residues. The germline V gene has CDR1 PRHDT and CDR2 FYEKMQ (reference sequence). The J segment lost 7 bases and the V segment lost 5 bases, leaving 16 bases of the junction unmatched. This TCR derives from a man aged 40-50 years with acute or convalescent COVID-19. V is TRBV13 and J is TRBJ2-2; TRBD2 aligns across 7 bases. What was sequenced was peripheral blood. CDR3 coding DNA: TGTGCCAGCAGCGTATCTCCCGAGCGGGAATCCGTCGGGGAGCTGTTTTTT. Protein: CASSVSPERESVGELFF.